This TCR beta chain appears in the sequencing data of a study of regulatory T cells in long-lasting Graves disease. With iRepertoire HTBI primers and Arm-PCR of CDR3 regions, TCR beta libraries were built. TCRdb independently ran MiXCR on the multiplex PCR reads; one entry per CDR3 protein. The table has around 450,000 distinct CDR3 sequences, 20% to 25% seen once. Time point noted: persistent/refractory GD, antithyroid drugs over 5 years with positive TRAb. PBMCs were the source of the RNA used for TCR sequencing. There are 14 residues in the CDR3. After removal of 6 bases from V and 3 bases from J, the junction contained 6 bases not matched to a gene. Germline-derived CDR1 and CDR2 are MNHNS and SASEGT.

The clonotype comes from a female donor with Graves disease. V and J are TRBV6-1 and TRBJ1-1; TRBD1 matches at 8 bases. The sample here was peripheral blood mononuclear cells (PBMCs), taken when the disease was refractory, from a patient treated with antithyroid drugs. CDR3 sequence reads: CASRAGGGDTEAFF. CDR3 DNA: TGTGCCAGCAGGGCAGGGGGCGGAGACACTGAAGCTTTCTTT.